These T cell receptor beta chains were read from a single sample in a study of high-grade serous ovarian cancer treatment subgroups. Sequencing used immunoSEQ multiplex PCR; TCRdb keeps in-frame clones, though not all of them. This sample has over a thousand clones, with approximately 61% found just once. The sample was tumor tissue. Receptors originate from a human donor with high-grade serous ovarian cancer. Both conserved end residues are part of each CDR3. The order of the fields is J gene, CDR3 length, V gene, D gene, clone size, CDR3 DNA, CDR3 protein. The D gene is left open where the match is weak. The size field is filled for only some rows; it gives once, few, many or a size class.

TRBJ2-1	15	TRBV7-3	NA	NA	TGTGCCAGCAGCCCGGGGACATTCTCCTACAATGAGCAGTTCTTC	CASSPGTFSYNEQFF
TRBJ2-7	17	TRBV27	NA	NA	TGTGCCAGCCGAGCCGCGGGCCCCCTTGTTGGTCTTTACGAGCAGTACTTC	CASRAAGPLVGLYEQYF
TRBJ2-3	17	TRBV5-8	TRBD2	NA	TGTGCCAGCAGCCCCGGAGTAGCGGGGGGTCTCACAGATACGCAGTATTTT	CASSPGVAGGLTDTQYF
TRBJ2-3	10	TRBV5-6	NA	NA	TGTGCCAGTAGTGGGGATACGCAGTATTTT	CASSGDTQYF
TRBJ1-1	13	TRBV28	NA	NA	TGTGCCAGCAGTGGGTGGGGGTTTGTTGAAGCTTTCTTT	CASSGWGFVEAFF
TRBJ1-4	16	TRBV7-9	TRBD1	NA	TGTGCCAGCAGCTCGTGGACAGGGGAAGCTAATGAAAAACTGTTTTTT	CASSSWTGEANEKLFF
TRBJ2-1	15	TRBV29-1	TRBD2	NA	TGCAGCGTTATACTAGCGGGAGGGGGGAGCGGGTGGCAGTTCTTC	CSVILAGGGSGWQFF
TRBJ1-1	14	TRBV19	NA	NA	TGTGCCAGTAGTACCCTCGTCGCGGGGCCTGAAGCTTTCTTT	CASSTLVAGPEAFF
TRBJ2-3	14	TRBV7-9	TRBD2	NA	TGTGCCAGCAGCTTAGTCGGGGGGGCAGATACGCAGTATTTT	CASSLVGGADTQYF
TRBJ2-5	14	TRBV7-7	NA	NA	TGTGCCAGCAGCTGGGAAGGGGGTTGGGAGACCCAGTACTTC	CASSWEGGWETQYF
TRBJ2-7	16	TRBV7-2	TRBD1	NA	TGTGCCAGCAGCTGGAGTCCCGGGACAGGATCCTACGAGCAGTACTTC	CASSWSPGTGSYEQYF
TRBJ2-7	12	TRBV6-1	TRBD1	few	TGTGCCAGCAGTGGGGACAGGTACGAGCAGTACTTC	CASSGDRYEQYF
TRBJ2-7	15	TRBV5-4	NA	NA	TGCGCCAGCAGCCAAGCCCGGGACCCCACGAGGGAGCAGTACTTC	CASSQARDPTREQYF
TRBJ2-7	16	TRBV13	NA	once	TGTGCCAGCAGCTTTCTCAGGACCCCTAATTTCTACGAGCAGTACTTC	CASSFLRTPNFYEQYF
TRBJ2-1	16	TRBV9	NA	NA	TGTGCCAGCAGCGTAGAGGGGGGATGGTCCTACAATGAGCAGTTCTTC	CASSVEGGWSYNEQFF
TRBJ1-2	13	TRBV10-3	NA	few	TGTGCCATCAGTGAGTATGGGCTCTATGGCTACACCTTC	CAISEYGLYGYTF
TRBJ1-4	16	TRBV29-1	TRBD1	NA	TGCAGCGTTGCCCTCGGGACAGGGGAGGATCATGAAAAACTGTTTTTT	CSVALGTGEDHEKLFF
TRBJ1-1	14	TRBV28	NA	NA	TGTGCCAGCAGGCAGGGTGGGGAGAACACTGAAGCTTTCTTT	CASRQGGENTEAFF
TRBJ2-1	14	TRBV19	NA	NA	TGTGCCAGTACCCCCGGGCCCTCCTACAATGAGCAGTTCTTC	CASTPGPSYNEQFF
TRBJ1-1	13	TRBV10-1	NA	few	TGCGCCAGCAGTGATGCAGTGAACACTGAAGCTTTCTTT	CASSDAVNTEAFF
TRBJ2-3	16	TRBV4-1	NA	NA	TGCGCCAGCAGCCAAGATGGCAGGCTCAGCACAGATACGCAGTATTTT	CASSQDGRLSTDTQYF
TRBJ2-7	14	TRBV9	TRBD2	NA	TGTGCCAGCAGCGGCGGGGGGGCCTGGGACGAGCAGTACTTC	CASSGGGAWDEQYF
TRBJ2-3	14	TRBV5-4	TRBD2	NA	TGTGCCAGCAGCTACGGACTAGACCCAGATACGCAGTATTTT	CASSYGLDPDTQYF
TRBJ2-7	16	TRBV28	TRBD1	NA	TGTGCCAGCAGTGGAATAGACAGGGGGCGTTGGCACGAGCAGTACTTC	CASSGIDRGRWHEQYF
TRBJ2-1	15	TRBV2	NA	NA	TGTGCCAGCAGTGAAATAGGTTCATTAGACAATGAGCAGTTCTTC	CASSEIGSLDNEQFF
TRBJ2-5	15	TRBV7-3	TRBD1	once	TGTGCCAGCAGCTTAGCCGGGACAGGGGGAGAGACCCAGTACTTC	CASSLAGTGGETQYF
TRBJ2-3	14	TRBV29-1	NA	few	TGCAGCGCCACGACCGGGAGAGAGGCAGATACGCAGTATTTT	CSATTGREADTQYF
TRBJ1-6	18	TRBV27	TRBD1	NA	TGTGCCAGCAGGCCGAAAGGACAGGCTAGCTCCTATAATTCACCCCTCCACTTT	CASRPKGQASSYNSPLHF
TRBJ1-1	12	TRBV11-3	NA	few	TGTGCCAGCAGCTTAAACTCGGCTGAAGCTTTCTTT	CASSLNSAEAFF
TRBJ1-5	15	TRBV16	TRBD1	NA	TGTGCCAGCAGTCAAACGACAGGGGTTAATCAGCCCCAGCATTTT	CASSQTTGVNQPQHF
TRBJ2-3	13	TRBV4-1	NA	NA	TGCGCCAGCAGCCAATCTAGCACAGATACGCAGTATTTT	CASSQSSTDTQYF
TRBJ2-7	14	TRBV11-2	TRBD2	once	TGTGCCAGCGGCCTTGGCGGGAGCCCGAACGAGCAGTACTTC	CASGLGGSPNEQYF
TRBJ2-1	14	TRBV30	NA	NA	TGTGCCTGGAGCGAAGGGGTAGCGGACAATGAGCAGTTCTTC	CAWSEGVADNEQFF
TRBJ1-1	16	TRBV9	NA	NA	TGTGCCAGCAGCGTAGGTGTAGGGCAAGGGAACACTGAAGCTTTCTTT	CASSVGVGQGNTEAFF
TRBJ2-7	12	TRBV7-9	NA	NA	TGTGCCAGCAGCAGTGACACCTACGAGCAGTACTTC	CASSSDTYEQYF
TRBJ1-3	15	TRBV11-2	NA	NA	TGTGCCAGCAGCCCCGGGGGGTCCCCTGGAAACACCATATATTTT	CASSPGGSPGNTIYF
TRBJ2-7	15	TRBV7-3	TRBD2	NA	TGTGCCAGCAGCTACGGACTAGCGGGAGTACACGAGCAGTACTTC	CASSYGLAGVHEQYF
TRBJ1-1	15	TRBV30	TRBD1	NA	TGTGCCTGGAGGGGACAGGGACGGCAAAACACTGAAGCTTTCTTT	CAWRGQGRQNTEAFF
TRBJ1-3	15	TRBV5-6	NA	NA	TGTGCCAGCAGCTCCCTCGGGGATTTTGGAAACACCATATATTTT	CASSSLGDFGNTIYF
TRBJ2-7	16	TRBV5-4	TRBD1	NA	TGTGCCAGCAGCCAAGATTACCCAGGGGGCTCCTACGAGCAGTACTTC	CASSQDYPGGSYEQYF
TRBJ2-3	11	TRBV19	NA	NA	TGTGCCAGCTCGATTTCAGATACGCAGTATTTT	CASSISDTQYF
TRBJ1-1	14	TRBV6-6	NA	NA	TGTGCCAGCAGAAACAGGGAAGAGGTTGTTGAAGCTTTCTTT	CASRNREEVVEAFF
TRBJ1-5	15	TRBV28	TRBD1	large	TGTGCCAGCAGTTTCGGGACAGGGGGCCCTCAGCCCCAGCATTTT	CASSFGTGGPQPQHF
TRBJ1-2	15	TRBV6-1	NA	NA	TGTGCCAGCACTGTTAACCGGGACGGGAACTATGGCTACACCTTC	CASTVNRDGNYGYTF
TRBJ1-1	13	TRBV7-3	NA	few	TGTGCCAGCAGTTGGGGCATGAACACTGAAGCTTTCTTT	CASSWGMNTEAFF
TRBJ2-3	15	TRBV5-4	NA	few	TGTGCCAGCAGCTTGGAGGACCGCGACACAGATACGCAGTATTTT	CASSLEDRDTDTQYF
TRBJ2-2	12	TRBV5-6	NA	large	TGTGCCAGCAGCTCCCCCTACGGGGAGCTGTTTTTT	CASSSPYGELFF
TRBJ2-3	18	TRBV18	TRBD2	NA	TGTGCCAGCTCACCACCCGTCGGCGGGAGGACTAGCACAGATACGCAGTATTTT	CASSPPVGGRTSTDTQYF
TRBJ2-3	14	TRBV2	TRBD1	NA	TGTGCCAGCAGTCGGGACAGTAGCACAGATACGCAGTATTTT	CASSRDSSTDTQYF
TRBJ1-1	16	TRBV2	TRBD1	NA	TGTGCCAGCAGTTTTCCGGGACAGGGGCTGAACACTGAAGCTTTCTTT	CASSFPGQGLNTEAFF
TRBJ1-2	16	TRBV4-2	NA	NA	TGTGCCAGCAGCCAAGATAGGGCAGGGGTAGGGTATGGCTACACCTTC	CASSQDRAGVGYGYTF
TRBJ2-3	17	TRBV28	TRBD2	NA	TGTGCCAGCAGTTCGACCTGGACTAGCGGGAACACAGATACGCAGTATTTT	CASSSTWTSGNTDTQYF
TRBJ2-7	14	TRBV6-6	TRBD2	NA	TGTGCCAGCAGTTACCTAGCGGGGTCCTACGAGCAGTACTTC	CASSYLAGSYEQYF
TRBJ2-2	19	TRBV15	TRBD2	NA	TGTGCCACCAGCAGAGATCCCGAGACTAGCGGGGAGAACACCGGGGAGCTGTTTTTT	CATSRDPETSGENTGELFF
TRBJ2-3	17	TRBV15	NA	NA	TGTGCCACCAGCAGAGGTTTTAATACAGGGACCTCAGATACGCAGTATTTT	CATSRGFNTGTSDTQYF
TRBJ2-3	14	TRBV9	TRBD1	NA	TGTGCCAGCAGCGCCGGACAGGGACCAGATACGCAGTATTTT	CASSAGQGPDTQYF
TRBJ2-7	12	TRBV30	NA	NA	TGTGCCTGGAGTCGGGCAGGCTACGAGCAGTACTTC	CAWSRAGYEQYF
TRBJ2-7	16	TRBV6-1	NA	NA	TGTGCCAGCAGAGAACAGGTCGGTTTGAGCTCCTACGAGCAGTACTTC	CASREQVGLSSYEQYF
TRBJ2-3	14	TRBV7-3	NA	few	TGTGCCAGCAGCTTAACGGACTTCACAGATACGCAGTATTTT	CASSLTDFTDTQYF
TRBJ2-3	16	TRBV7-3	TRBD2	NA	TGTGCCAGCAGCTCCATGGGCGGGAGGGGGGCAGATACGCAGTATTTT	CASSSMGGRGADTQYF